This T cell receptor beta chain was found in a study of cytotoxic CD8 clonotypes in ibrutinib-treated CLL. Turning to the study itself: On average, roughly 94,000 productive rearrangements and some 240,000 productive templates per sample.

In germline, CDR1 is SGHRS, CDR2 YFSETQ. Unmatched junction bases numbered 8, after V lost 4 bases and J lost 3 bases. The CDR3 runs to 15 residues. Whole-study results and caveats: Clonality increased with ibrutinib response but returned toward baseline at progression.

With respect to this clone: Its target is not known.

Libraries were prepared by immunoSEQ multiplex PCR; TCRdb keeps only in-frame clonotypes and omits some of them. The sample lists around 140,000 clones; 75% to 85% were seen once. Here the sequenced sample was PBMCs, taken after 36 months of ibrutinib treatment. The source is a human donor with chronic lymphocytic leukemia. The rearrangement links TRBV5-1 to TRBJ2-7, with TRBD1 matching 9 bases. DNA of the CDR3: TGCGCCAGCAGCAGAGGGGGGACAGGGAACTACGAGCAGTACTTC. Encoded protein: CASSRGGTGNYEQYF.